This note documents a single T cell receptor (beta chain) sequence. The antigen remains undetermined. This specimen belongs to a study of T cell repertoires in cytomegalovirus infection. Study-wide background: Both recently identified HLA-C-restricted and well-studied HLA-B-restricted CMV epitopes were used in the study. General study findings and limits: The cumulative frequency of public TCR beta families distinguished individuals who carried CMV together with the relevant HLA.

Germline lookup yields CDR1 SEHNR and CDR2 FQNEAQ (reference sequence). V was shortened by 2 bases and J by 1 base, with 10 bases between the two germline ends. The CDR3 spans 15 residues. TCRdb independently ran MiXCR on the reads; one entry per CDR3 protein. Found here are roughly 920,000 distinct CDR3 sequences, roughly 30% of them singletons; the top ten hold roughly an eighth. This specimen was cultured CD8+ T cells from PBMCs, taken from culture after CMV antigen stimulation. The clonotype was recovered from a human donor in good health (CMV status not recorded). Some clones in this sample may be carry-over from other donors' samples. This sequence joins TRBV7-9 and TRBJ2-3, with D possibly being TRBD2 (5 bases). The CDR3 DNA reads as TGTGCCAGCAGCTTAATCGGGGAGCGCACAGATACGCAGTATTTT. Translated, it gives CASSLIGERTDTQYF.